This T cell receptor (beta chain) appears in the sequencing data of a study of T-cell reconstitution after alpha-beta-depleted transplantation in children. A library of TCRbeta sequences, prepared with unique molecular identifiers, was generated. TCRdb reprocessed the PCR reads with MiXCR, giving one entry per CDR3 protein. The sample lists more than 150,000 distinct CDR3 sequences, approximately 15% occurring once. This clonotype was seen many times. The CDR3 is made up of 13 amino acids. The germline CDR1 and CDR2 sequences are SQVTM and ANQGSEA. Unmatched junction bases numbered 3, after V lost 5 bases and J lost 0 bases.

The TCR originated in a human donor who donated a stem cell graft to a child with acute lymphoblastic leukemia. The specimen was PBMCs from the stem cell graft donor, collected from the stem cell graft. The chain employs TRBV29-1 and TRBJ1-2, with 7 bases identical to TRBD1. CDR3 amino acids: CSVRTGSNYGYTF. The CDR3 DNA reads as TGCAGCGTTAGGACAGGTTCTAACTATGGCTACACCTTC.